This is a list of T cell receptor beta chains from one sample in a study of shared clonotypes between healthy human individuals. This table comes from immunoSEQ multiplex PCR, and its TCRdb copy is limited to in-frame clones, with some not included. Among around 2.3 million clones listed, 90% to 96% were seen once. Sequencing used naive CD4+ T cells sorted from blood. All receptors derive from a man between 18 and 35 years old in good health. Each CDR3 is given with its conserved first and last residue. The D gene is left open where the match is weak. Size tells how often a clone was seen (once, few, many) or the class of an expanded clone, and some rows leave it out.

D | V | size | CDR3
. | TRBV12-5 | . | CASGLVLNRAQDTQYF
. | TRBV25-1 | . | CASRYGGSYNSPLHF
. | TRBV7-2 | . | CASSPSGQGIGNEQYF
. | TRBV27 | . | CASSLSNSPLHF
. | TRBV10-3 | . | CAISDRVGETQYF
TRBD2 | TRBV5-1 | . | CASSRSAGGHNEQFF
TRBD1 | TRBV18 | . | CASSPPAGGRYEQYF
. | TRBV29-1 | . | CSALTGTEAFF
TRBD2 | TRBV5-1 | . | CASSLAGESYNEQFF
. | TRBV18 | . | CASSETGSRPRNQPQHF
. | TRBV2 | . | CASKSGENTGELFF
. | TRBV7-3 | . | CASSFLGDTQYF
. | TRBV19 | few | CASSIPRSNQPQHF
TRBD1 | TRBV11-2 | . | CASSPRQGAYEQYF
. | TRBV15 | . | CATSRGVNQPQHF
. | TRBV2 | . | CASSSNSGNTIYF
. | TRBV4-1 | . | CASSQVNGNLGLWNEQFF
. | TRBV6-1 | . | CASSEMGGGRAFF
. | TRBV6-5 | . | CASSYARQHTSYEQYF
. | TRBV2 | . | CASSDNRNTGELFF
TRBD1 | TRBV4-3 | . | CASSQDDRGWEQYF
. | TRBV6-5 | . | CASSSRTYEQYF
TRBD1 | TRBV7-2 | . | CASSLARDRVYEQYF
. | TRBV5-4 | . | CASSLAEGGTDTQYF
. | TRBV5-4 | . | CASTPTPGMGSDTQYF
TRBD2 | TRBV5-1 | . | CASSLSGTSGGTDTQYF
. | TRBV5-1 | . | CASRRGDEQFF
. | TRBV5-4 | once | CASSPKDSSLEAFF
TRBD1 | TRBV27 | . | CASSPLDRAEQPQHF
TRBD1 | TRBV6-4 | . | CASSHRQGISYEQYF
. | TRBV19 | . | CASSIEGGQPQHF
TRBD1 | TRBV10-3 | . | CAISEGQGLNTEAFF
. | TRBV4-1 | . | CASSRLGSSYNEQFF
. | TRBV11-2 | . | CASSLAYKGTTNYGYTF
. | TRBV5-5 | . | CASSSGALYGYTF
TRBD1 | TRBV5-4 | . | CASSPGTGKYNEQFF
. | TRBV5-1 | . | CASSLEGHTTFGGSEQYF
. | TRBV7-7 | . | CASSLAIAGYNEQFF
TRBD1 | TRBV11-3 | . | CASSLSGTVNTEAFF
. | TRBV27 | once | CASSLNRALGDTQYF
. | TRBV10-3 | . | CASSRTGELFF
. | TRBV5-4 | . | CASSLDVGPGNTIYF
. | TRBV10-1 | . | CASSRTVNTGELFF
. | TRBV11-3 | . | CASSSLGGGMFNEQFF
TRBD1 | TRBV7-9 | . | CASSSRDSPNTEAFF